The 27 T cell receptor beta chains below come from one sample, sequenced in a study of neoadjuvant anti-PD-1 for oral cavity cancer. Sequenced by immunoSEQ multiplex PCR; TCRdb stores in-frame clones only, minus some. The sample contains 9,500 to 11,000 clones, over 40% of which appear only once. This sample comprised tumor tissue, obtained before nivolumab (anti-PD-1) treatment. The receptors come from a person aged 35 to 85 with oral cavity squamous cell carcinoma.

The chain links TRBV5-4 to TRBJ2-5; 12 positions match TRBD2. The CDR3 runs to 14 residues. CDR1 SGHNT and CDR2 YYREEE come from the germline V gene (reference sequence). Losses at the gene ends were 8 bases for V and 5 bases for J; bases not matched to a gene: 7. CDR3 protein: CASGLAGGQETQYF. The CDR3 nucleotides are TGTGCCAGTGGGCTAGCGGGGGGGCAGGAGACCCAGTACTTC.

This clone has a handful of counts. The chain uses TRBV7-9 and TRBJ2-5, with TRBD2 identical over 10 bases. The CDR3 has 15 amino acids. From germline, CDR1 is SEHNR and CDR2 FQNEAQ (reference sequence). Trimming cost V 0 bases and J 5 bases; bases outside gene matches: 3. The CDR3 sequence: CASSLAGTSVETQYF. In DNA form, the CDR3 reads TGTGCCAGCAGCTTAGCGGGGACTAGCGTTGAGACCCAGTACTTC.

The V and J genes are TRBV7-2 and TRBJ1-2; D remains ambiguous. The CDR3 extends over 14 amino acids. The V end lost 4 bases, the J end lost 1 base, and 10 bases lay between the germline ends. The germline gives CDR1 SGHTA, CDR2 FQGNSA. In DNA form, the CDR3 reads TGTGCCAGCAGCTCCTATCCCGTTAACTATGGCTACACCTTC. It codes for CASSSYPVNYGYTF.

The rearrangement uses TRBV2 and TRBJ1-4; unclear D gene. CDR1 and CDR2 from the germline V gene are SNHLY and FYNNEI. This CDR3 spans 14 amino acids. The germline V and J ends were trimmed by 5 bases and 4 bases, with 11 bases remaining between them. The CDR3: CASSSRRNNEKLFF. The CDR3 DNA reads TGTGCCAGCAGTTCCCGACGGAATAATGAAAAACTGTTTTTT.

This clone was recorded only once. The rearrangement joins TRBV5-1 to TRBJ1-2; a possible D gene is TRBD1 (6 bases). CDR3 size: 15 residues. Germline V gene data show CDR1 as SGHRS and CDR2 as YFSETQ. Between the trimmed V and J ends, which lost 0 bases and 4 bases, there was a span of 13 bases. The CDR3 coding sequence is TGCGCCAGCAGCTTGGTTCGGGGGGCAGGCTATGGCTACACCTTC. Protein sequence: CASSLVRGAGYGYTF.

The table lists this clone with a count of one. One junction end disagrees with the germline gene, perhaps due to a read error. The rearrangement links TRBV5-1 to TRBJ2-1; TRBD2 matches at 8 bases. Germline V lookup: CDR1 SGHRS, CDR2 YFSETQ. There are 15 residues in the CDR3. The CDR3 reads CPRKDGGGLYNEQFF. DNA of the CDR3: TGCCCCAGAAAAGACGGCGGGGGGCTTTACAATGAGCAGTTCTTC.

The chain couples TRBV29-1 to TRBJ1-2; D unresolved. This CDR3 contains 13 residues. Germline V gives CDR1 SQVTM, CDR2 ANQGSEA. Between the trimmed V and J ends, which lost 4 bases and 2 bases, there was a span of 11 bases. The CDR3 sequence: CSVAPRLNYGYTF. As DNA, the CDR3 is TGCAGCGTTGCGCCCAGGTTGAACTATGGCTACACCTTC.

This chain joins TRBV10-3 and TRBJ2-5; 8 bases agree with TRBD1. Germline-derived CDR1 and CDR2 are ENHRY and SYGVKD. The CDR3 spans 18 residues. Trimming removed 0 bases from V and 4 bases from J; junction bases left unmatched: 13. CDR3 loop: CAISESGDRGVVVETQYF. CDR3 sequence (DNA): TGTGCCATCAGTGAGTCGGGCGACAGGGGTGTGGTAGTAGAGACCCAGTACTTC.

The chain couples TRBV4-2 to TRBJ2-2; TRBD1 aligns across 10 bases. Germline V gene sequence: CDR1 LGHNA, CDR2 YNFKEQ. The CDR3 runs 15 residues. With 4 bases clipped from V and 6 bases from J, the junction kept 5 bases outside the gene matches. CDR3 DNA sequence: TGTGCCAGCAGCCCGGGACAGGGGTATGCCGGGGAGCTGTTTTTT. Translating it yields CASSPGQGYAGELFF.

The chain joins TRBV14 to TRBJ2-5; 8 bases are a match to TRBD1. This CDR3 has 15 residues. J lost 5 bases, V lost 5 bases, and 10 bases had no gene match. Looked up from germline, CDR1 is SGHDN and CDR2 is FVKESK. The CDR3 loop reads CASSERQGIEETQYF. DNA of the CDR3: TGTGCCAGCAGCGAAAGACAGGGGATTGAGGAGACCCAGTACTTC.

The table lists this clone with a few counts. The CDR3 coding sequence is TGTGCCAGCAGTGAAGCTTCCACCGGGGAGCTGTTTTTT. Encoded protein: CASSEASTGELFF. This chain uses TRBV6-4 with TRBJ2-2; D ambiguous. Trimming removed 3 bases at V and 4 bases at J, with 6 bases between. This CDR3 comprises 13 residues. Germline V CDR1 and CDR2: MRHNA, SNTAGT.

This clone was seen just once. J is TRBJ2-1 and V is TRBV11-2; TRBD1 agrees at 7 bases. The V and J ends lost 5 bases and 7 bases, in that order; junction bases with no gene match: 14. This CDR3 has 16 residues. Germline V CDR1 and CDR2: SGHAT, FQNNGV. In nucleotides, the CDR3 is TGTGCCAGCAGCCCCTCCCAACAGGGGCCCCGGAATGAGCAGTTCTTC. Its translation is CASSPSQQGPRNEQFF.

Written as DNA, the CDR3 is TGTGCCAGCAGCTCGCCGAGACGGGCAACTAATGAAAAACTGTTTTTT. This translates into CASSSPRRATNEKLFF. The rearrangement joins TRBV7-9 to TRBJ1-4; no firm D call. The CDR3 covers 16 residues. Germline assignment: CDR1 SEHNR and CDR2 FQNEAQ (reference sequence). The V gene lost 4 bases and the J gene lost 0 bases, with 12 bases spanning the gap.

Relative to its sample, this clone is medium-sized. The chain employs TRBV5-1 and TRBJ2-7; D call uncertain. V was clipped by 2 bases and J by 0 bases, with 9 bases between them. The CDR3 has 14 amino acids. Germline-derived CDR1 and CDR2 are SGHRS and YFSETQ. This CDR3 is CASSLRQSSYEQYF. CDR3 in DNA: TGCGCCAGCAGCTTACGGCAGAGCTCCTACGAGCAGTACTTC.

This chain connects TRBV4-3 to TRBJ2-4; TRBD2 matches at 12 bases. CDR1 is LGHNA and CDR2 is YSLEER in the germline V gene. V lost 1 base to trimming and J lost 3 bases; unmatched junction nucleotides: 4. The CDR3 has 17 residues. CDR3 protein: CASSQGLAGGGKNIQYF. The CDR3, as DNA: TGCGCCAGCAGCCAAGGCCTAGCGGGGGGGGGCAAAAACATTCAGTACTTC.

The DNA of the CDR3 is TGCGCCAGCAGCCAGCGACACCAAGAGACCCAGTACTTC. Protein: CASSQRHQETQYF. The rearrangement uses TRBV4-1 and TRBJ2-5; D is unresolved. The CDR3 extends over 13 amino acids. Germline-derived CDR1 and CDR2 are MGHRA and YSYEKL. V was trimmed by 3 bases and J by 0 bases, leaving 5 bases between them.

A few counts support this clone. The chain uses TRBV5-6 and TRBJ1-2, with D unclear. The CDR3 contains 15 residues. Germline loops: CDR1 SGHDT, CDR2 YYEEEE. V lost 5 bases and J lost 3, with 17 bases in between. In DNA, the CDR3 is TGTGCCAGCAGAATCACCACCCAGGTGGACTATGGCTACACCTTC. This translates into CASRITTQVDYGYTF.

V is TRBV7-2 and J is TRBJ1-5, with D perhaps TRBD1 (5 bases). V lost 8 bases and J lost 3, with 14 bases in between. This CDR3 has 14 amino acids. Germline V gene sequence: CDR1 SGHTA, CDR2 FQGNSA. The CDR3 DNA follows: TGTGCCAGCGCTTATGACAGCATCAATCAGCCCCAGCATTTT. Translated, it gives CASAYDSINQPQHF.

This clone was detected only a few times. CDR3 bases: TGTGCCAGCAGTTCCCCACGACAGGGGGGAATTTACGAGCAGTACTTC. Protein product: CASSSPRQGGIYEQYF. The chain employs TRBV27 and TRBJ2-7; TRBD1 agrees at 9 bases. J was trimmed by 4 bases and V by 4 bases; bases with no gene match: 11. CDR1 is MNHEY, CDR2 SMNVEV, per germline (reference sequence). The CDR3 loop spans 16 amino acids.

The chain joins TRBV9 to TRBJ2-5, with 9 bases aligning to TRBD2. This CDR3 contains 14 residues. The germline V gene encodes CDR1 SGDLS and CDR2 YYNGEE. J gave up 5 bases and V 3 bases, and 5 bases lay outside the gene matches. CDR3 nucleotide sequence: TGTGCCAGCAGCGGCCGCGGGGGGGCGGAGACCCAGTACTTC. This sequence encodes CASSGRGGAETQYF. The whole variable domain, filled in from reference TRBV9 and TRBJ2-5, reads DSGVTQTPKHLITATGQRVTLRCSPRSGDLSVYWYQQSLDQGLQFLIQYYNGEERAKGNILERFSAQQFPDLHSELNLSSLELGDSALYFCASSGRGGAETQYFGPGTRLLVL.

The rearrangement uses TRBV27 and TRBJ2-7; 7 nucleotides match TRBD1. CDR3 length equals 14 residues. V was clipped by 6 bases and J by 3 bases; unmatched bases: 8. Germline V lookup: CDR1 MNHEY, CDR2 SMNVEV (reference sequence). CDR3 nucleotides: TGTGCCAGCAGACCGACAGGGTTCCACTACGAGCAGTACTTC. Translated: CASRPTGFHYEQYF.

The V gene is TRBV30, the J gene TRBJ1-2; D unresolved. The CDR3 sequence is 15 residues long. Trimming stripped 0 bases from V and 0 bases from J, with 11 bases between. Germline assignment: CDR1 GTSNPN and CDR2 SVGIG (reference sequence). This chain's CDR3 is CAWSVPGAANYGYTF. Here the CDR3 DNA reads TGTGCCTGGAGTGTACCCGGCGCTGCTAACTATGGCTACACCTTC.

The gene calls are TRBV5-1 and TRBJ1-2, with D unclear. This CDR3 comprises 15 residues. The germline CDR1 and CDR2 sequences are SGHRS and YFSETQ. V dropped 0 bases and J dropped 4 bases, with 13 bases sitting between them. CDR3 sequence (DNA): TGCGCCAGCAGCTTGGATGATAGGGTAGGCTATGGCTACACCTTC. Translated: CASSLDDRVGYGYTF.

The rearrangement joins TRBV6-5 to TRBJ1-5; D remains ambiguous. V lost 3 bases to trimming and J lost 6 bases, with 9 bases between them. Per the germline V gene, CDR1 is MNHEY and CDR2 is SVGAGI. This CDR3 has 13 amino acids. In DNA, the CDR3 is TGTGCCAGCAGTTATGGTCGGTTTCAGCCCCAGCATTTT. It specifies CASSYGRFQPQHF.

The chain joins TRBV19 to TRBJ1-5; no clear D. From germline, CDR1 is LNHDA and CDR2 SQIVND (reference sequence). Deletions cut 3 bases from V and 3 bases from J, with 9 bases between. CDR3 length equals 14 residues. In DNA form, the CDR3 reads TGTGCCAGTAGTATTTGGCCAGACAATCAGCCCCAGCATTTT. Translating it yields CASSIWPDNQPQHF.

V and J are TRBV7-2 and TRBJ1-2, with unresolved D. Germline V lookup: CDR1 SGHTA, CDR2 FQGNSA. The CDR3 is 13 residues long. V lost 5 bases and J 8 bases, leaving 15 bases between the germline ends. The CDR3 nucleotides are TGTGCCAGCAGCACCCCCCAAACCGTAGGCTACACCTTC. Protein sequence: CASSTPQTVGYTF.

This chain joins TRBV25-1 and TRBJ2-3, with D possibly matching TRBD1 (6 bases). V was shortened by 4 bases and J by 6 bases, with 11 bases between the two germline ends. The germline gives CDR1 MGHDK, CDR2 SYGVNS. CDR3 size: 13 residues. The CDR3 DNA reads as TGTGCCAGCAGTGCCCAGGGGTCGGATACGCAGTATTTT. This sequence encodes CASSAQGSDTQYF.